The source of this T cell receptor (beta chain) is a study of T cell responses to AZD1222 COVID-19 vaccine. This clone was observed a single time. Profiling relied on immunoSEQ multiplex PCR, and the TCRdb table lists in-frame clones only, not all of them. The data show 150,000 to 200,000 clones, with roughly 94% seen just once and roughly 1.4% held by the top ten. The CDR3 runs 14 residues. Germline V CDR1 and CDR2: SQVTM, ANQGSEA. V was cut by 4 bases and J by 6 bases, with 16 bases left in between. The sequence was obtained from an adult who received the AZD1222 COVID-19 vaccine. The source was peripheral blood, collected 28 days after the second AZD1222 dose. The chain joins TRBV29-1 to TRBJ1-5; no clear D gene. In DNA, the CDR3 is TGCAGCGTTGGGGAGTTAGGATTCGGTCAGCCCCAGCATTTT. Amino acid sequence: CSVGELGFGQPQHF.